The 8 T cell receptor beta chains below come from one sample, sequenced in a study of human T cells and chemical hapten exposure. TCRdb fed the RACE reads into MiXCR, producing one record per CDR3 protein. The sample has fewer than 100,000 distinct CDR3 sequences; approximately 13% are singletons. Time point specified: patch test 1, 2 weeks after DPC sensitization. The treatment here: therapeutic diphenylcyclopropenone sensitization with weekly scalp DPC. Specimen: whole blood, collected in connection with sensitization to the hapten diphenylcyclopropenone (DPC). These receptors were taken from a woman aged 40 to 49 with alopecia areata. Some clones in this sample may be carry-over from other donors' samples.

The rearrangement uses TRBV9 and TRBJ2-1; 8 bases align to TRBD1. V shed 9 bases and J 0 bases; nucleotides not matched to a gene: 11. The V gene's germline CDR1 is SGDLS and CDR2 YYNGEE. The CDR3 is 16 residues long. The CDR3 DNA is TGTGCCACCTCACAGGGGGACGACCCCTCCTACAATGAGCAGTTCTTC. Residues: CATSQGDDPSYNEQFF.

This clonotype was recorded at least ten times. The chain carries TRBV12-3 or TRBV12-4 and TRBJ1-1, with D hard to call. The CDR3 consists of 13 residues. The V gene lost 8 bases and the J gene lost 0 bases, with 10 bases spanning the gap. The CDR3 region is CASGQALNTEAFF. CDR3 in DNA: TGTGCCAGCGGCCAGGCCTTGAACACTGAAGCTTTCTTT.

The chain employs TRBV28 and TRBJ2-3; D is uncertain. This CDR3 has 12 residues. Germline loops: CDR1 MDHEN, CDR2 SYDVKM. The ends were cut back, 6 bases at V and 3 bases at J, with 7 bases in the middle. For the CDR3, the DNA is TGTGCCAGCAGCGACGAGACAGATACGCAGTATTTT. This encodes CASSDETDTQYF.

The rearrangement joins TRBV5-5 to TRBJ2-1, with TRBD1 identical over 9 bases. The V gene's germline CDR1 is SGHKS and CDR2 YYEKEE (reference sequence). V gave up 3 bases and J gave up 10 bases; unmatched junction bases: 11. The CDR3 spans 15 residues. CDR3 amino acids: CASSWGQGTGREQFF. DNA of the CDR3: TGTGCCAGCAGCTGGGGACAGGGAACTGGGCGCGAGCAGTTCTTC.

Only a few counts were recorded for this clonotype. This chain links TRBV7-2 with TRBJ2-1, with D uncertain. V was pared by 5 bases and J by 5 bases, with 10 bases between. Germline V CDR1 and CDR2: SGHTA, FQGNSA. The CDR3 has 13 amino acids. In nucleotides, the CDR3 is TGTGCCAGCAGCCATGGCTTAGACAATGAGCAGTTCTTC. This codes for CASSHGLDNEQFF.

This rearrangement joins TRBV7-2 to TRBJ2-7; D is perhaps TRBD1 (6 bases). This CDR3 has 12 amino acids. V was pared by 5 bases and J by 3 bases, with 8 bases between. Germline CDR1 SGHTA, CDR2 FQGNSA. DNA for the CDR3: TGTGCCAGCAGCGGACAGATCTACGAGCAGTACTTC. Residues: CASSGQIYEQYF.

This clonotype was observed at least ten times. The genes are TRBV28 and TRBJ2-7; TRBD1 matches 10 bases. In germline, CDR1 is MDHEN, CDR2 SYDVKM. Losses at the gene ends were 7 bases for V and 5 bases for J; bases not matched to a gene: 5. The CDR3 consists of 13 residues. The CDR3 is CASNDRGRHEQYF. For the CDR3, the DNA is TGTGCCAGCAACGACAGGGGGCGGCACGAGCAGTACTTC.

The V gene is TRBV5-1, the J gene TRBJ2-5; possibly TRBD1 for D (5 bases). This CDR3 is 15 amino acids long. V was cut by 0 bases and J by 1 base, with 10 bases left in between. Germline CDR1 reads SGHRS; CDR2 reads YFSETQ. CDR3 nucleotides: TGCGCCAGCAGCTTGGATGTCAGGGCCCAAGAGACCCAGTACTTC. Translating it yields CASSLDVRAQETQYF.